The T cell receptor (beta chain) under discussion was sequenced for a study of T-cell memory formation after mild COVID-19. Using its own MiXCR run on the 5' RACE reads, TCRdb lists one record per CDR3 protein. The sample includes some 310,000 distinct CDR3 sequences, roughly 19% of them seen just once. This clonotype was recorded many times. Sequencing was done on a sample of PBMCs or a T cell subset sorted from them (not recorded which). This TCR was sampled from a man between 18 and 35 years old who had mild COVID-19 (a few samples of this study predate the infection). Cell type and time point are not known.

The CDR3 region has the DNA TGTGCCAGCAGCCCAGCGGCCTACACTGAAGCTTTCTTT. Translated, it gives CASSPAAYTEAFF. The chain joins TRBV12-3 or TRBV12-4 to TRBJ1-1; D is undetermined. The CDR3 has 13 residues. With 6 bases removed from V and 3 bases from J, the gap between germline ends came to 11 bases.